A few counts support the clone carrying this TCR beta chain. The sample comes from a study of blood T cells in healthy people across ages. This CDR3 has 15 residues. Per germline, CDR1 SGDLS and CDR2 YYNGEE. Trimming took 3 bases from V and 6 from J, leaving 16 bases between them. The use of a sample-barcoded 5' primer and a J-beta primer mix characterized a second PCR of roughly 6 to 11 cycles. TCRdb re-called the 5' RACE reads through MiXCR, storing one row per CDR3 protein. The profile shows more than 600,000 distinct CDR3 sequences, roughly 25% of them singletons. Another study also made use of these data, one on T cells of mothers and their children. From that second work: Amplification in the second PCR used the M1S primer, which added sample barcodes and 2-4 random nucleotides.

The sequence was collected from a boy between 10 and 17 years old in good health. Sample: blood. The chain is built from TRBV9 and TRBJ2-1; either TRBD1 or TRBD2 may supply D (5 bases each). Here the CDR3 reads CASSARPGTPNEQFF. CDR3 nucleotide sequence: TGTGCCAGCAGCGCTCGACCCGGGACCCCCAATGAGCAGTTCTTC.